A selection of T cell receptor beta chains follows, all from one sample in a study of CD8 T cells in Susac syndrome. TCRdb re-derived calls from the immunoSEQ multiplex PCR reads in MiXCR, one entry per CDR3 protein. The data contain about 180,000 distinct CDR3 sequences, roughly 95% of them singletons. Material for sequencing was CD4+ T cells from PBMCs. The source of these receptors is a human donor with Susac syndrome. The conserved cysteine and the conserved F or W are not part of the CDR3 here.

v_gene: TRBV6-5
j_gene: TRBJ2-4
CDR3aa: ATGMIAKNIQY

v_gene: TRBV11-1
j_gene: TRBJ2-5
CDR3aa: ASSQEGLQETQY

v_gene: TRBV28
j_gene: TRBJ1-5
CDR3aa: ASSLLDRGNQPQH

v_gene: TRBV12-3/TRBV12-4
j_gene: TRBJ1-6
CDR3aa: ASRRTDSPLH

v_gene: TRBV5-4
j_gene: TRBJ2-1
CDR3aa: ASGGNLYNEQF

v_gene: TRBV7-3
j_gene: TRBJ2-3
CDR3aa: ASSLTGREADTQY

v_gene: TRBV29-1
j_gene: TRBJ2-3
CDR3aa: SVDAGLAATDTQY

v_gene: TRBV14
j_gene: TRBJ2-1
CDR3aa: ASSQDNSYNEQF

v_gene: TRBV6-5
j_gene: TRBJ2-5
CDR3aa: ASRTMGTQY

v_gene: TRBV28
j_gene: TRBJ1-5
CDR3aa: ASSQPPGGQPQH

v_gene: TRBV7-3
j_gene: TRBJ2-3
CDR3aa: ASSLSGGLTSTDTQY

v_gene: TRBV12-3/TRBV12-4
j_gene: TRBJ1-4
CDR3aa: ASSLPEKRANNEKLF

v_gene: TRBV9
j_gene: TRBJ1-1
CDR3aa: ASSVGAVNTEAF

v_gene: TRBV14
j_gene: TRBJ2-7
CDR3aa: ASSHGLAGLYYEQY

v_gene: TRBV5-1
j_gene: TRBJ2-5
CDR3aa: ASSSQLAAQETQY

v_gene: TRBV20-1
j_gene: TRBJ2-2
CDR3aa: SARDLAGLNTGELF

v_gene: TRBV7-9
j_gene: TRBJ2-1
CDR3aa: ASSSLGVGNEQF

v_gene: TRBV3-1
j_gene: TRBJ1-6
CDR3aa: ASSQVQGVNSPLH